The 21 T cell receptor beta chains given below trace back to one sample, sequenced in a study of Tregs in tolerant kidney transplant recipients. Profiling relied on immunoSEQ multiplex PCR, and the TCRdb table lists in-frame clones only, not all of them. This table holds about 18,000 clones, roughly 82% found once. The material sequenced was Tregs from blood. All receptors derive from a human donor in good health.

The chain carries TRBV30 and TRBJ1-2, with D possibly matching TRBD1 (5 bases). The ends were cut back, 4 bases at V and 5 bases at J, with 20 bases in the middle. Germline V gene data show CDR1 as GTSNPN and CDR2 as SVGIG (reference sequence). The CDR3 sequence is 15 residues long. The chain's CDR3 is CAWIGRRGAGYGYTF. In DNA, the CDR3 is TGTGCCTGGATAGGAAGAAGGGGCGCAGGGTATGGCTACACCTTC.

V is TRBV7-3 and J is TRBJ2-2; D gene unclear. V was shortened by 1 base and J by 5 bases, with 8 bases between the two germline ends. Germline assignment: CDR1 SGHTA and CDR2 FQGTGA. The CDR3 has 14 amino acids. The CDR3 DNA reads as TGTGCCAGCAGCTTAAACGGGTGGACCGGGGAGCTGTTTTTT. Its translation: CASSLNGWTGELFF.

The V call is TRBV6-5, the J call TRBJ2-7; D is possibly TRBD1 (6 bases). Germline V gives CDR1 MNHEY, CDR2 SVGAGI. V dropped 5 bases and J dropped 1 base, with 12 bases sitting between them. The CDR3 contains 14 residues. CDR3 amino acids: CASSAPGQSYEQYF. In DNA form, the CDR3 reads TGTGCCAGCAGTGCCCCAGGACAGTCCTACGAGCAGTACTTC.

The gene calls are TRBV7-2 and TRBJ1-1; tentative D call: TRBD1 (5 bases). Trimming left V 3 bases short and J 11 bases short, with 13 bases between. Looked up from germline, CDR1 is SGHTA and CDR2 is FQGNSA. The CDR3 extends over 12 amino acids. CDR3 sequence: CASSLGTVRAFF. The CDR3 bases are TGTGCCAGCAGCTTGGGGACGGTTCGCGCTTTCTTT.

CDR3 coding DNA: TGCGCCAGCAGTACGACAGGTAGCCGGCTGGAGCAGTACTTC. The encoded protein is CASSTTGSRLEQYF. V usage is TRBV10-1 and J usage is TRBJ2-7; D might be TRBD1 (6 bases). CDR3 length: 14 amino acids. Germline V gene data show CDR1 as WNHNN and CDR2 as SYGVQD (reference sequence). The V end lost 5 bases, the J end lost 7 bases, and 18 bases lay between the germline ends.

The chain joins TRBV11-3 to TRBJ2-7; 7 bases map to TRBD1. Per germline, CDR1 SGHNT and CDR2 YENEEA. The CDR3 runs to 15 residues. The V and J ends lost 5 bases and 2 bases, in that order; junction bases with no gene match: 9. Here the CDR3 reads CASSRWTGQTYEQYF. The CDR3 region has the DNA TGTGCCAGCAGCCGTTGGACAGGTCAGACCTACGAGCAGTACTTC.

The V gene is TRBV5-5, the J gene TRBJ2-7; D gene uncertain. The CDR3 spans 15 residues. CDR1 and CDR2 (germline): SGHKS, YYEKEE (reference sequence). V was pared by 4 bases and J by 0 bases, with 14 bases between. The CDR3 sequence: CASSPRLWGSYEQYF. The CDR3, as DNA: TGTGCCAGCAGCCCGAGGTTATGGGGCTCCTACGAGCAGTACTTC. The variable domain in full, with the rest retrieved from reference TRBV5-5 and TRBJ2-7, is DAGVTQSPTHLIKTRGQQVTLRCSPISGHKSVSWYQQVLGQGPQFIFQYYEKEERGRGNFPDRFSARQFPNYSSELNVNALLLGDSALYLCASSPRLWGSYEQYFGPGTRLTVT.

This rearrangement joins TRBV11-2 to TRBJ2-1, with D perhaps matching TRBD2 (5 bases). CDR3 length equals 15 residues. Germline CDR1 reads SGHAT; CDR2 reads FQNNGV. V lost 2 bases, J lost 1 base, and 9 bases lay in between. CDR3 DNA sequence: TGTGCCAGCAGCTTAAGATCGGGGTCCTACAATGAGCAGTTCTTC. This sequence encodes CASSLRSGSYNEQFF. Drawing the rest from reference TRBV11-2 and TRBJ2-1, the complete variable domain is EAGVAQSPRYKIIEKRQSVAFWCNPISGHATLYWYQQILGQGPKLLIQFQNNGVVDDSQLPKDRFSAERLKGVDSTLKIQPAKLEDSAVYLCASSLRSGSYNEQFFGPGTRLTVL.

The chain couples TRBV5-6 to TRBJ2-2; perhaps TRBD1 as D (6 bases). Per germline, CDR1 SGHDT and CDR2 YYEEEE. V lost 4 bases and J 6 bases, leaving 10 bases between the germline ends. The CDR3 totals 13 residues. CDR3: CASSRGQSGELFF. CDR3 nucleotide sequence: TGTGCCAGCAGCCGAGGACAGTCCGGGGAGCTGTTTTTT. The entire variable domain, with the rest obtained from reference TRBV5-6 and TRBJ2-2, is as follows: DAGVTQSPTHLIKTRGQQVTLRCSPKSGHDTVSWYQQALGQGPQFIFQYYEEEERQRGNFPDRFSGHQFPNYSSELNVNALLLGDSALYLCASSRGQSGELFFGEGSRLTVL.

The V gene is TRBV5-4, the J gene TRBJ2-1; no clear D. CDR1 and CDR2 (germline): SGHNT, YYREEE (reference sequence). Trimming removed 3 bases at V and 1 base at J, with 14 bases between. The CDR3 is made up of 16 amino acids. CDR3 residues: CASSSSPQASYNEQFF. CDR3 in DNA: TGTGCCAGCAGCTCATCTCCTCAGGCATCCTACAATGAGCAGTTCTTC.

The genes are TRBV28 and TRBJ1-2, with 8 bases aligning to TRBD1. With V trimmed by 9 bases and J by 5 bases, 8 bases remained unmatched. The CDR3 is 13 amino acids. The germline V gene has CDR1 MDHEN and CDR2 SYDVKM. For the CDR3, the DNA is TGTGCCAGTTCGGACAGGGAGGTGTATGGCTACACCTTC. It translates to CASSDREVYGYTF.

The CDR3 region has the DNA TGCGCCAGCAGAGCCCAAGGGACAGAAGGCTACACCTTC. Translating it yields CASRAQGTEGYTF. The gene calls are TRBV5-1 and TRBJ1-2; TRBD1 aligns across 7 bases. Germline V gives CDR1 SGHRS, CDR2 YFSETQ. J lost 8 bases, V lost 5 bases, and 9 bases had no gene match. The CDR3 runs to 13 residues.

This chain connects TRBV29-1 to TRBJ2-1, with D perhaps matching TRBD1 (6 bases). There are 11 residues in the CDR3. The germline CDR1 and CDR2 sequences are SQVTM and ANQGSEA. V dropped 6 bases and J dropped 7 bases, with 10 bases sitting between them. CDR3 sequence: CSVMRGNEQFF. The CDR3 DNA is TGCAGCGTCATGAGGGGGAATGAGCAGTTCTTC.

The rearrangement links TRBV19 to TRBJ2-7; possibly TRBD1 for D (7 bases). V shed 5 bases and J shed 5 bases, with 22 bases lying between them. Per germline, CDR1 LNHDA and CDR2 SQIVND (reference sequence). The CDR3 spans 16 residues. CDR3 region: CASSPHHRGGGDEQYF. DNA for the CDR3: TGTGCCAGTAGTCCACACCACAGGGGCGGAGGGGACGAGCAGTACTTC.

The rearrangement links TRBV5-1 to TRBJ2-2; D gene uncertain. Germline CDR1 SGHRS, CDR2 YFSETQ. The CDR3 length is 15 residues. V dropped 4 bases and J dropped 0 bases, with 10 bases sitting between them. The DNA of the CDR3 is TGCGCCAGCAGCACCGGGCTAGCGAACACCGGGGAGCTGTTTTTT. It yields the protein CASSTGLANTGELFF.

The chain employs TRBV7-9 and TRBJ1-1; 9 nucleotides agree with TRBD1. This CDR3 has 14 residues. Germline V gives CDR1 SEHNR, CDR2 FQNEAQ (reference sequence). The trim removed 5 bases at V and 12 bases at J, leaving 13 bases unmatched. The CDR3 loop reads CASSPPDRGRSPFF. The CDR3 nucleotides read TGTGCCAGCAGCCCGCCGGACAGGGGTAGGAGTCCTTTCTTT.

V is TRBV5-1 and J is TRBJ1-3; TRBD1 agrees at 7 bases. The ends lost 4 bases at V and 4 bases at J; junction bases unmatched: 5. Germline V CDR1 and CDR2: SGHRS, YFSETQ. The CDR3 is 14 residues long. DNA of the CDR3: TGCGCCAGCAGCCTCGGGACAGCCGGAAACACCATATATTTT. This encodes CASSLGTAGNTIYF.

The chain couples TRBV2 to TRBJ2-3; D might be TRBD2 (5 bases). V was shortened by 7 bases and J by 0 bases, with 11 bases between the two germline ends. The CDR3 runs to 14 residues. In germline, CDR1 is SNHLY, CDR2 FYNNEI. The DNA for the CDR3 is TGTGCCAGCAAGGCCGGGGTTAGCACAGATACGCAGTATTTT. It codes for CASKAGVSTDTQYF.

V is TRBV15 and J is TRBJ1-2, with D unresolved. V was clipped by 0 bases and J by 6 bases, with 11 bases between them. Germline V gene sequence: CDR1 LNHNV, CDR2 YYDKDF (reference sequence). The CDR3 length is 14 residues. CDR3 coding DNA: TGTGCCACCAGCAGAGATTGGAGGGATAATGGCTACACCTTC. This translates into CATSRDWRDNGYTF.

This CDR3 is CASTRALGDRYEQYF. DNA of the CDR3: TGTGCCAGCACTCGCGCCCTGGGGGATCGCTACGAGCAGTACTTC. The chain recombines TRBV6-1 with TRBJ2-7; D may match TRBD1 or TRBD2 (5 bases each). This CDR3 region has 15 residues. The germline V gene has CDR1 MNHNS and CDR2 SASEGT. V gave up 7 bases and J gave up 3 bases, with 19 bases separating them.

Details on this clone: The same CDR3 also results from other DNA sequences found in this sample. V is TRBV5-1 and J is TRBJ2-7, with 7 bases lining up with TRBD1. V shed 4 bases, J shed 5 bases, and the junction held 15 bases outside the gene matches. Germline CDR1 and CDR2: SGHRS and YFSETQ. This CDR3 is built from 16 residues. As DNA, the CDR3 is TGCGCCAGCAGCCGTAACAGGGGTCTGGCGGCGGACGAGCAGTACTTC. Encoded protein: CASSRNRGLAADEQYF. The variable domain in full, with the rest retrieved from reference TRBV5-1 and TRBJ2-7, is KAGVTQTPRYLIKTRGQQVTLSCSPISGHRSVSWYQQTPGQGLQFLFEYFSETQRNKGNFPGRFSGRQFSNSRSEMNVSTLELGDSALYLCASSRNRGLAADEQYFGPGTRLTVT.